This T cell receptor beta chain was documented in a study of cytomegalovirus exposure and HLA in healthy donors. A word on this clone: Its antigen is unidentified.

Study-wide results and limits: For cytomegalovirus status, the classifier reportedly gave diagnoses with high specificity and sensitivity. Three CMV-associated chains proved CMV antigen-specific in vitro. Prediction of most subjects' HLA-A and HLA-B alleles by TCR beta sequences was reportedly accurate.

A multiplex PCR was run with 60 Vbeta primers and 13 Jbeta primers. Original data processing: Some 9.9 million of around 85 million unique TCR beta chains were shared, per a later count. Measured with immunoSEQ multiplex PCR; TCRdb has only the in-frame clones, and not every one. V, J and clone size were drawn from that table, and D and trimming were deduced from the DNA. The table lists under 100,000 clones. The CDR3 is made up of 14 amino acids. V was clipped by 4 bases and J by 0 bases, with 10 bases between them. The germline gives CDR1 MDHEN, CDR2 SYDVKM. The rearrangement links TRBV28 to TRBJ2-7; D is uncertain. The specimen sequenced was PBMCs. This sequence originates from a man aged 25-40 years in good health and CMV-seronegative. CDR3 region: CASSSPGYSYEQYF. The DNA for the CDR3 is TGTGCCAGCAGTTCCCCAGGCTACTCCTACGAGCAGTACTTC.